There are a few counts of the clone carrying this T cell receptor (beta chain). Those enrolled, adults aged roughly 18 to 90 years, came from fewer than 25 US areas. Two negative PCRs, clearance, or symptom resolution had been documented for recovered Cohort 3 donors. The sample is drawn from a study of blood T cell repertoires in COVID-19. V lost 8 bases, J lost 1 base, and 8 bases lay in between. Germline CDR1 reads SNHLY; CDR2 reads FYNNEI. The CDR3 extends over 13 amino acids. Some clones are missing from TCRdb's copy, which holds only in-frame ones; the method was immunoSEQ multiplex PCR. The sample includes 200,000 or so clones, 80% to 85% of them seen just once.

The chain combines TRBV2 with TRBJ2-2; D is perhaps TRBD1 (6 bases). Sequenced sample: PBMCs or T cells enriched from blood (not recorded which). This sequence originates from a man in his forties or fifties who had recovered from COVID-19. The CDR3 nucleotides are TGTGCCAGCTCACAGGGGAACACCGGGGAGCTGTTTTTT. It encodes CASSQGNTGELFF.